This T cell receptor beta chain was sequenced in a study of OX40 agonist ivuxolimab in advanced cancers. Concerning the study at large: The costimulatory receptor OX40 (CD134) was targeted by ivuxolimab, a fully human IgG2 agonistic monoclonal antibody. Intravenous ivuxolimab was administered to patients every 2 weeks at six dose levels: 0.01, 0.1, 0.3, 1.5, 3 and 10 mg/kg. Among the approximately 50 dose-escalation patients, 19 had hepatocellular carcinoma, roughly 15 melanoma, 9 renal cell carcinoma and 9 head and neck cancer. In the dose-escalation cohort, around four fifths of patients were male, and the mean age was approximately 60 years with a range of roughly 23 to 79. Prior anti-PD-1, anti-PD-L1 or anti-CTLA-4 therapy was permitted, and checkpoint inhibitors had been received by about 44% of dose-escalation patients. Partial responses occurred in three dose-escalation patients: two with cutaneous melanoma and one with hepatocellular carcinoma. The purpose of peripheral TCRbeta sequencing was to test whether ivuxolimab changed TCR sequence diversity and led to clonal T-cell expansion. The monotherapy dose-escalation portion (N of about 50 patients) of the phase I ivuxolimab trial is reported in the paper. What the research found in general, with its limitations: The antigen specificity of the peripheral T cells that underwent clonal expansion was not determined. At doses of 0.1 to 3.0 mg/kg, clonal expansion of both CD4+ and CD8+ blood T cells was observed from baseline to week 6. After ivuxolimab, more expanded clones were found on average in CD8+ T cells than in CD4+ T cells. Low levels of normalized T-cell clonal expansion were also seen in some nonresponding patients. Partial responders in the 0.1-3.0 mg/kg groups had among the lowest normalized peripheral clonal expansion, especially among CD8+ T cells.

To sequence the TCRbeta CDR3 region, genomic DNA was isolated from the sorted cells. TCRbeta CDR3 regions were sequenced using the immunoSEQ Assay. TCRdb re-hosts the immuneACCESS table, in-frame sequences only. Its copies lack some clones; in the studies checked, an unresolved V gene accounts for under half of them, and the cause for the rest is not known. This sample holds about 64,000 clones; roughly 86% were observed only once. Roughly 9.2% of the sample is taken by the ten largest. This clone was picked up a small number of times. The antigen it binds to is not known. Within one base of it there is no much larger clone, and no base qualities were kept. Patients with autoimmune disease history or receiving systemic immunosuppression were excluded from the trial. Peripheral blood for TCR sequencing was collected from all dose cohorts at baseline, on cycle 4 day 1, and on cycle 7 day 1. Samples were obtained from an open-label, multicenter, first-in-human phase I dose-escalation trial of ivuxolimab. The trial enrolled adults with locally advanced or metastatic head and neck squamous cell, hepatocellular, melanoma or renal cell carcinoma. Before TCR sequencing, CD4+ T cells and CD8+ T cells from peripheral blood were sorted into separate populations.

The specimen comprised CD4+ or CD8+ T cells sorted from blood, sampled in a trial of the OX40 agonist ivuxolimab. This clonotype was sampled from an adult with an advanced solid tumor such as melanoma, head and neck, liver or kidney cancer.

The nucleotides read TGTGCCAGCAGCTTTTCGGGCGGGCAGGGCGGTGAGCAGTTCTTC. It codes for CASSFSGGQGGEQFF. This chain is built from TRBV11-2 and TRBJ2-1; the D gene assignment is perhaps TRBD1 or TRBD2, with each matching 5 bases. CDR3 length: 15 amino acids, cysteine to phenylalanine. The read is trimmed to its CDR3 DNA, 45 bases read in frame from base 1. Sequences SGHAT (CDR1) and FQNNGV (CDR2) are obtained from the germline V gene. V drops 3 bases and J drops 9 bases, leaving 18 bases in between.